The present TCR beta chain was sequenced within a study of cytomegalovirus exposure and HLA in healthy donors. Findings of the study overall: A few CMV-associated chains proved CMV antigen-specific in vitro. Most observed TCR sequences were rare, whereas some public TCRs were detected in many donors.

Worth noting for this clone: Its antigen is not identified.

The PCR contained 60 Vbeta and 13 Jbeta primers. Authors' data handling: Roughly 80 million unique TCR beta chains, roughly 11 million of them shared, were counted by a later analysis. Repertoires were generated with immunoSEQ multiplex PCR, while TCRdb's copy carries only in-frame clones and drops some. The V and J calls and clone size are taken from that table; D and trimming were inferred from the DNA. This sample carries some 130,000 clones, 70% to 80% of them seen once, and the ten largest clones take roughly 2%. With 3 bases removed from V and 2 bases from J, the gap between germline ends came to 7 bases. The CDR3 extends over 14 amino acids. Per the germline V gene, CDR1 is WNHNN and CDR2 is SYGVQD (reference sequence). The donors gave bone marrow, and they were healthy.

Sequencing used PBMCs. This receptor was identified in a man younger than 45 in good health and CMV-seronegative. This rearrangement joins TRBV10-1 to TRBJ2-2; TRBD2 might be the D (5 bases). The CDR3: CASSDGLNTGELFF. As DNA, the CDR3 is TGCGCCAGCAGTGATGGACTCAACACCGGGGAGCTGTTTTTT.